This passage covers 29 T cell receptor beta chains from one sample sequenced in a study of blood T cell repertoires in COVID-19. Only in-frame clones appear in the TCRdb table, and some are missing; sequencing was by immunoSEQ multiplex PCR. The data contain some 250,000 clones, around four fifths of them seen just once; the ten biggest clones take up roughly 5.7%. Sequencing input: peripheral blood. The receptors come from a man aged 80 or over with acute or convalescent COVID-19.

The chain carries TRBV28 and TRBJ2-7; 8 nucleotides match TRBD1. CDR1 and CDR2 (germline): MDHEN, SYDVKM. J was trimmed by 5 bases and V by 4 bases; bases with no gene match: 7. This CDR3 spans 14 amino acids. The CDR3 nucleotides are TGTGCCAGCAGTTCAGGACAGGGAAGCAACGAGCAGTACTTC. Its protein product is CASSSGQGSNEQYF.

The chain uses TRBV10-3 and TRBJ2-3, with 7 bases identical to TRBD1. V lost 6 bases and J lost 2; bases outside the gene matches: 8. The germline CDR1 and CDR2 sequences are ENHRY and SYGVKD. CDR3 length equals 15 residues. CDR3 residues: CAIRRGTANTDTQYF. The CDR3 bases are TGTGCCATCAGGCGTGGGACAGCCAACACAGATACGCAGTATTTT.

CDR3 sequence: CASSPRQGADTGELFF. The CDR3 bases are TGCGCCAGCAGCCCGAGACAGGGGGCCGACACCGGGGAGCTGTTTTTT. The chain has TRBV5-1 and TRBJ2-2, with 10 bases fitting TRBD1. The V gene end was trimmed by 4 bases and the J gene end by 3 bases; junction bases not matched to a gene: 6. The CDR3 extends over 16 amino acids. CDR1 SGHRS and CDR2 YFSETQ come from the germline V gene.

The gene calls are TRBV18 and TRBJ2-1, with D possibly matching TRBD2 (5 bases). The V and J ends lost 2 bases and 10 bases respectively, with 18 bases between them. CDR1 is KGHSH, CDR2 LQKENI, per germline. The CDR3 spans 15 residues. CDR3 amino acids: CASSPIESPPSEQFF. CDR3 DNA: TGTGCCAGCTCACCAATAGAGAGTCCCCCTAGCGAGCAGTTCTTC.

The rearrangement links TRBV5-1 to TRBJ2-1; D is possibly TRBD2 (6 bases). The CDR3 contains 13 residues. V dropped 7 bases and J dropped 4 bases, with 12 bases sitting between them. Looked up from germline, CDR1 is SGHRS and CDR2 is YFSETQ. The CDR3 is CASAHGGYNEQFF. CDR3 DNA: TGCGCCAGCGCCCATGGAGGGTACAATGAGCAGTTCTTC.

The gene calls are TRBV7-8 and TRBJ2-6; tentatively, D is TRBD1 (6 bases). V was trimmed by 6 bases and J by 0 bases, leaving 18 bases between them. Germline CDR1 and CDR2: SGHVS and FQNEAQ. The CDR3 is 18 residues long. The CDR3: CASRNGGQLLSGANVLTF. Written as DNA, the CDR3 is TGTGCCAGCAGGAACGGAGGACAGCTCCTCTCTGGGGCCAACGTCCTGACTTTC.

This clone has more than one count but fewer than ten. This chain connects TRBV3-1 (or the pseudogene TRBV3-2) to TRBJ1-6, with D possibly being TRBD1 (5 bases). The germline V gene has CDR1 LGHDT and CDR2 YNNKEL (reference sequence). With 6 bases removed from V and 3 bases from J, the gap between germline ends came to 15 bases. The CDR3 loop spans 16 amino acids. DNA for the CDR3: TGTGCCAGCAGAGGGCGTGGGGGGAACTATAATTCACCCCTCCACTTT. Encoded protein: CASRGRGGNYNSPLHF.

The V and J genes are TRBV19 and TRBJ2-1; TRBD2 matches 10 bases. The length of the CDR3 is 14 residues. With V trimmed by 6 bases and J by 9 bases, 8 bases remained unmatched. Per the germline V gene, CDR1 is LNHDA and CDR2 is SQIVND (reference sequence). The DNA of the CDR3 is TGTGCCAGTAGCCTCCTAGCGGGAGTGGGTGAGCAGTTCTTC. Translation gives CASSLLAGVGEQFF.

V usage is TRBV6-6 and J usage is TRBJ2-3; 8 nucleotides line up with TRBD2. With 8 bases clipped from V and 5 bases from J, the junction kept 12 bases outside the gene matches. CDR1 is MNHNY, CDR2 SVGAGI, per germline (reference sequence). The CDR3 spans 15 residues. The CDR3 sequence: CASAFGRGVVDTQYF. The CDR3 region has the DNA TGTGCCAGCGCCTTTGGGCGGGGGGTGGTAGATACGCAGTATTTT.

The chain couples TRBV5-6 to TRBJ2-5, with D maybe TRBD2 (5 bases). The CDR3 runs 18 residues. Germline V gives CDR1 SGHDT, CDR2 YYEEEE. Deletions cut 4 bases from V and 5 bases from J, with 27 bases between. The CDR3 DNA follows: TGTGCCAGCAGCCGAAGGAGGTCCGACACATGGTTTGTCGAGACCCAGTACTTC. It translates to CASSRRRSDTWFVETQYF.

The chain couples TRBV10-3 to TRBJ1-1; TRBD1 might be the D (5 bases). The V and J ends lost 3 bases and 1 base respectively, with 15 bases between them. Germline CDR1 reads ENHRY; CDR2 reads SYGVKD. The CDR3 contains 16 residues. The CDR3 spells CAISDSAGVWNTEAFF. The CDR3 DNA reads TGTGCCATCAGTGACTCGGCGGGGGTTTGGAACACTGAAGCTTTCTTT.

The rearrangement uses TRBV16 and TRBJ2-2, with TRBD2 as a possible D gene (5 bases). Germline V CDR1 and CDR2: KGHSY, FQNENV. V was clipped by 2 bases and J by 4 bases, with 11 bases between them. The CDR3 totals 15 residues. The CDR3 DNA reads as TGTGCCAGCAGCCAAAGCCTGGCGGGCACCGGGGAGCTGTTTTTT. This gives the protein CASSQSLAGTGELFF.

The chain couples TRBV3-1 (or the pseudogene TRBV3-2) to TRBJ2-1; 8 positions match TRBD2. After removal of 2 bases from V and 3 bases from J, the junction contained 3 bases not matched to a gene. The germline gives CDR1 LGHDT, CDR2 YNNKEL (reference sequence). This CDR3 comprises 15 residues. The DNA for the CDR3 is TGTGCCAGCAGCCAATACGCGGGGGGCTACAATGAGCAGTTCTTC. Translation: CASSQYAGGYNEQFF.

The chain recombines TRBV28 with TRBJ1-3; D is uncertain. V lost 3 bases and J lost 4, with 16 bases in between. This CDR3 region has 16 residues. Per the germline V gene, CDR1 is MDHEN and CDR2 is SYDVKM. The CDR3 sequence is CASSLVTVDSGNTIYF. Written as DNA, the CDR3 is TGTGCCAGCAGTTTGGTAACGGTAGACTCCGGAAACACCATATATTTT.

V usage is TRBV11-2 and J usage is TRBJ2-1; D gene uncertain. V was clipped by 5 bases and J by 10 bases, with 9 bases between them. Germline V CDR1 and CDR2: SGHAT, FQNNGV. The CDR3 length is 11 residues. CDR3 protein: CASSPLREQFF. The CDR3 DNA is TGTGCCAGCAGCCCCTTGAGGGAGCAGTTCTTC.

The chain recombines TRBV7-8 with TRBJ2-2, with 7 bases matching TRBD1. The CDR3 has 14 residues. Germline values: CDR1 SGHVS, CDR2 FQNEAQ. V trimming: 5 bases; J trimming: 7 bases; junction bases outside the gene matches: 7. The CDR3 loop is CASSLPGGGGELFF. In DNA, the CDR3 is TGTGCCAGCAGCCTTCCAGGGGGTGGCGGGGAGCTGTTTTTT.

The chain joins TRBV5-6 to TRBJ2-7; 7 bases line up with TRBD2. The CDR3 has 14 amino acids. Germline CDR1 and CDR2: SGHDT and YYEEEE. V gave up 1 base and J gave up 7 bases; unmatched junction bases: 8. CDR3 in amino acids: CASSLPAAGREQYF. In DNA form, the CDR3 reads TGTGCCAGCAGCTTGCCAGCAGCGGGACGGGAGCAGTACTTC. Full variable domain (rest looked up from reference TRBV5-6 and TRBJ2-7): DAGVTQSPTHLIKTRGQQVTLRCSPKSGHDTVSWYQQALGQGPQFIFQYYEEEERQRGNFPDRFSGHQFPNYSSELNVNALLLGDSALYLCASSLPAAGREQYFGPGTRLTVT.

The chain employs TRBV27 and TRBJ2-5, with a tentative D call TRBD2 (5 bases). CDR1 is MNHEY, CDR2 SMNVEV, per germline (reference sequence). The ends were cut back, 3 bases at V and 7 bases at J, with 18 bases in the middle. The CDR3 runs 15 residues. CDR3 coding DNA: TGTGCCAGCAGTTTTAGGACTGACGACGGGTGGACCCAGTACTTC. It translates to CASSFRTDDGWTQYF.

This clone was counted between two and nine times. The V call is TRBV18, the J call TRBJ1-6; D gene unclear. The V and J ends lost 7 bases and 7 bases respectively, with 23 bases between them. The CDR3 extends over 17 amino acids. From germline, CDR1 is KGHSH and CDR2 LQKENI. The DNA of the CDR3 is TGTGCCAGCTGCCTCGGGGTGAAGGGAACTATCAATTCACCCCTCCACTTT. Amino acids: CASCLGVKGTINSPLHF.

This chain uses TRBV30 with TRBJ2-5, with D perhaps TRBD1 (6 bases). Trimming left V 1 base short and J 5 bases short, with 14 bases between. Germline loops: CDR1 GTSNPN, CDR2 SVGIG (reference sequence). This CDR3 comprises 14 residues. Here the CDR3 reads CAWSDDQGWETQYF. The CDR3 DNA reads TGTGCCTGGAGTGACGACCAGGGGTGGGAGACCCAGTACTTC.

This rearrangement joins TRBV5-4 to TRBJ1-4, with TRBD1 as a possible D gene (6 bases). The CDR3 is 15 residues long. CDR1 SGHNT and CDR2 YYREEE come from the germline V gene (reference sequence). V lost 0 bases and J lost 3, with 9 bases in between. DNA of the CDR3: TGTGCCAGCAGCTTGGGGGGGACATCTAATGAAAAACTGTTTTTT. Translation gives CASSLGGTSNEKLFF. The complete variable domain, with remaining parts taken from reference TRBV5-4 and TRBJ1-4, reads ETGVTQSPTHLIKTRGQQVTLRCSSQSGHNTVSWYQQALGQGPQFIFQYYREEENGRGNFPPRFSGLQFPNYSSELNVNALELDDSALYLCASSLGGTSNEKLFFGSGTQLSVL.

V is TRBV6-6 and J is TRBJ1-4, with D unclear. The length of the CDR3 is 16 residues. The germline V and J ends were trimmed by 0 bases and 7 bases, with 15 bases remaining between them. CDR1 and CDR2 (germline): MNHNY, SVGAGI (reference sequence). The CDR3 DNA is TGTGCCAGCAGTTACTCGACTCCGACCTTGGCTGAAAAACTGTTTTTT. It encodes CASSYSTPTLAEKLFF.

A remark on this clone: Distinct nucleotide sequences in the sample also encode this CDR3. This rearrangement joins TRBV2 to TRBJ1-6; tentative D call: TRBD1 (6 bases). The CDR3 runs to 14 residues. Germline CDR1 is SNHLY and CDR2 is FYNNEI. Between the trimmed V and J ends, which lost 3 bases and 7 bases, there was a span of 10 bases. The DNA for the CDR3 is TGTGCCAGCAGTGACGGGACAAGGAATTCACCCCTCCACTTT. Its translation is CASSDGTRNSPLHF.

This clone was picked up a small number of times. The chain is built from TRBV19 and TRBJ2-2, with TRBD1 matching over 7 bases. The V segment lost 5 bases and the J segment 0 bases; nucleotides outside the gene matches: 3. The CDR3 is 15 residues long. Germline CDR1 LNHDA, CDR2 SQIVND (reference sequence). CDR3 DNA sequence: TGTGCCAGTAGTCCCAGGGGGTCGAACACCGGGGAGCTGTTTTTT. Protein product: CASSPRGSNTGELFF.

The chain links TRBV30 to TRBJ2-1; the match to TRBD1 covers 8 bases. The CDR3 has 17 residues. The trim removed 3 bases at V and 2 bases at J, leaving 12 bases unmatched. Germline-derived CDR1 and CDR2 are GTSNPN and SVGIG (reference sequence). In DNA, the CDR3 is TGTGCCTGGAGAGCTAAACCGGGACAGGTTACCTACAATGAGCAGTTCTTC. Translating it yields CAWRAKPGQVTYNEQFF.

The chain couples TRBV10-3 to TRBJ2-7, with D perhaps TRBD2 (6 bases). The CDR3 totals 13 residues. Trimming cost V 6 bases and J 2 bases, with 11 bases left between them. Germline CDR1 and CDR2: ENHRY and SYGVKD. This CDR3 is CAIRGRETYEQYF. DNA for the CDR3: TGTGCCATCAGGGGGCGGGAAACCTACGAGCAGTACTTC.

The chain combines TRBV5-1 with TRBJ1-2; 9 bases align to TRBD1. This CDR3 spans 13 amino acids. Germline CDR1 SGHRS, CDR2 YFSETQ. The V and J ends lost 10 bases and 1 base, in that order; junction bases with no gene match: 5. For the CDR3, the DNA is TGCGCCTCCGGGACAGGGTTTAACTATGGCTACACCTTC. Protein: CASGTGFNYGYTF.

This clone turned up a few times. Other DNA sequences from this sample encode an identical CDR3 as well. The chain employs TRBV29-1 and TRBJ1-2; D is perhaps TRBD1 (6 bases). V lost 0 bases, J lost 7 bases, and 6 bases lay in between. The CDR3 runs to 11 residues. From germline, CDR1 is SQVTM and CDR2 ANQGSEA. CDR3: CSVEDRGGYTF. CDR3 nucleotide sequence: TGCAGCGTTGAAGACAGGGGTGGCTACACCTTC.

This rearrangement joins TRBV27 to TRBJ2-7; possibly TRBD2 for D (7 bases). V was trimmed by 2 bases and J by 0 bases, leaving 11 bases between them. Per the germline V gene, CDR1 is MNHEY and CDR2 is SMNVEV (reference sequence). The CDR3 is 15 amino acids. Here the CDR3 DNA reads TGTGCCAGCAGTTTAGCGGGGGCGAGCTCCTACGAGCAGTACTTC. It encodes CASSLAGASSYEQYF.